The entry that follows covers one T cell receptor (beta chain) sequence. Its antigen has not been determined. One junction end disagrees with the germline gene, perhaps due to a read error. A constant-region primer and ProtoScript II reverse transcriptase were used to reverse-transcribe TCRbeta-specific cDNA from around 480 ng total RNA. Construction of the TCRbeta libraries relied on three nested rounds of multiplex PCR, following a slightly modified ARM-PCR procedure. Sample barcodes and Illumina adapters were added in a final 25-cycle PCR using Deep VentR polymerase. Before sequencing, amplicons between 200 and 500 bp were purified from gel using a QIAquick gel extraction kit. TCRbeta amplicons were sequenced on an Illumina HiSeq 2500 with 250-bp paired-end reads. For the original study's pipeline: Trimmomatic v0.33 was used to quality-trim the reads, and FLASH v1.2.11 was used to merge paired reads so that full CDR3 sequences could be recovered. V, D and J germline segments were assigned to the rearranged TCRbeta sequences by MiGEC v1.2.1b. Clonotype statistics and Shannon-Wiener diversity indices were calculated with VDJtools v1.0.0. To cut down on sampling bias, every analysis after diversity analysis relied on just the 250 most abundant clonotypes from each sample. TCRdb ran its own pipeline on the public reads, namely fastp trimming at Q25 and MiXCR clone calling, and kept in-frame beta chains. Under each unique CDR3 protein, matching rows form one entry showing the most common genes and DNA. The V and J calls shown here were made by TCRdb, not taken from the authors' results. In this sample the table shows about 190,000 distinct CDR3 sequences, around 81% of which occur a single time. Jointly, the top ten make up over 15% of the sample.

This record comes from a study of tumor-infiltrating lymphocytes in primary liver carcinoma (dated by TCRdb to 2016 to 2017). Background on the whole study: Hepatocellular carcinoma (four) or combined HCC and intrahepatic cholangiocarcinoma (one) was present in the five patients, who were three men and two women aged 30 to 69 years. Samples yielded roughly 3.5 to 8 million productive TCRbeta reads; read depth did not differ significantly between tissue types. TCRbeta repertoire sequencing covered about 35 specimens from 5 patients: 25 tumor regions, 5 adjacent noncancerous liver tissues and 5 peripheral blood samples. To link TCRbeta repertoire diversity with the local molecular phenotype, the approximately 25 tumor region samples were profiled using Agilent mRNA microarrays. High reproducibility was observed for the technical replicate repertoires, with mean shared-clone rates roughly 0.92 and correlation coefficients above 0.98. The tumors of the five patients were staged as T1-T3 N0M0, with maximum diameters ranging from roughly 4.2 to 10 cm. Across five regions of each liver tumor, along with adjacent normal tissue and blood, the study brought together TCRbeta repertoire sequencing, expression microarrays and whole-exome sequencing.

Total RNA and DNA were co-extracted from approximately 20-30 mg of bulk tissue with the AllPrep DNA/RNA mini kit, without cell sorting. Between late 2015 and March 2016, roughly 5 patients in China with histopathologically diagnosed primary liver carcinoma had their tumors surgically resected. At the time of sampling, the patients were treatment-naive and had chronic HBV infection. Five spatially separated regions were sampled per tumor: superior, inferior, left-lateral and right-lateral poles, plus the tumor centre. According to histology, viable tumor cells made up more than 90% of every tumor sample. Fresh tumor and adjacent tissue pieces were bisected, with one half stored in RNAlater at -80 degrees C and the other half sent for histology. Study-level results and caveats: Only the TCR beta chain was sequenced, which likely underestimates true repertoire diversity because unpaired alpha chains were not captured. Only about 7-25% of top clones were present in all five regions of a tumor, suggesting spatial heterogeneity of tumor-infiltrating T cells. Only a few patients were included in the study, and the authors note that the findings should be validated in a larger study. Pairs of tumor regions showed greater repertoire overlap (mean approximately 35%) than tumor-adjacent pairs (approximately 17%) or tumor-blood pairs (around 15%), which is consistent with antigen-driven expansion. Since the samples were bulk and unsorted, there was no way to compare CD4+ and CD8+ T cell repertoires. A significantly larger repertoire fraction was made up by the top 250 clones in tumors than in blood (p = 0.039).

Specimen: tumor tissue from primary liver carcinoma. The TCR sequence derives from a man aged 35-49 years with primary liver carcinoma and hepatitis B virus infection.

The CDR3 reads CTSTQGWGEQYF. The nucleotide sequence is TGCACCAGCACCCAGGGATGGGGAGAGCAGTACTTC. Rearrangement joined TRBV4-3 to TRBJ2-7; TRBD1 is a possible D gene, resting on 5 matching bases. The CDR3 contains 12 residues, cysteine and phenylalanine counted. Here the CDR3 DNA is all that survives: 36 bases in frame from base 1. From a lookup of the germline V gene, CDR1 and CDR2 are LGHNA and YSLEER.